This record covers a single T cell receptor beta chain. Germline V gene lookup returns CDR1 SNHLY and CDR2 FYNNEI. Trimming took off 6 bases at V and 3 bases at J, with 17 bases between the two ends. The CDR3 covers 16 residues. The record originates from a study of blood T cell repertoires in COVID-19. Study summary: T cells, B-cell-depleted T cells, or PBMCs supplied cDNA or gDNA.

Participant age was roughly 18 to 89 years, and participants resided in fewer than 25 US areas. Some clones are missing from TCRdb's copy, which holds only in-frame ones; the method was immunoSEQ multiplex PCR. The top ten hold 12% of the sample, which has 190,000 or so clones, about four fifths seen once. This chain joins TRBV2 and TRBJ2-2; TRBD2 is a possible D gene (7 bases). The TCR was taken from a man aged 35 to 55 who had recovered from COVID-19. Sequenced sample: PBMCs or T cells enriched from blood (not recorded which). The CDR3 spells CASRLEGGTYTGELFF. The CDR3 nucleotides are TGTGCCAGCAGGTTGGAGGGGGGGACGTACACCGGGGAGCTGTTTTTT.